The clone carrying this T cell receptor beta chain was picked up one time. This sample is drawn from a study of technical replicates of blood from a handful of donors. Germline CDR1 and CDR2: MNHNS and SASEGT. The CDR3 totals 12 residues. TCRdb's table, derived via immunoSEQ multiplex PCR, lists solely in-frame clones and lacks some. The sample consists of under 80,000 clones, around 97% of them appearing once. The chain is built from TRBV6-1 and TRBJ2-7, with 10 bases lining up with TRBD1. The receptor's source is a human donor in good health. The sequencing input was T cells isolated from PBMCs. CDR3 sequence reads: CATGTGVSEQYF. The CDR3 nucleotides read TGTGCGACCGGGACAGGGGTCTCCGAGCAGTACTTC.